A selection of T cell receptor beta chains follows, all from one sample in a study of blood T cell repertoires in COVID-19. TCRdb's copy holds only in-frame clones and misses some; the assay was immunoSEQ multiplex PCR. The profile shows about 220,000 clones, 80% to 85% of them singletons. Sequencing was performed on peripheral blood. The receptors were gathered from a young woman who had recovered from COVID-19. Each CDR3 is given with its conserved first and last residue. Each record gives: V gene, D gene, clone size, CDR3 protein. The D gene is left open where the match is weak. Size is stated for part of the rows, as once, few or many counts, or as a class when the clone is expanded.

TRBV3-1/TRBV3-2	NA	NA	CASSDPGVPRGYEQYF
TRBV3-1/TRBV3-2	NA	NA	CASSGGPTFSYEQYF
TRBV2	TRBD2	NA	CASNPASGSTGELFF
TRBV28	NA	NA	CASSFLRQPQHF
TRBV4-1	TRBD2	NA	CASSRGLVKGYEQFF
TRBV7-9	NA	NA	CASSPSGQLNSPLHF
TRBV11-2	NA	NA	CASSFTGLNEQFF
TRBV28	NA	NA	CASRPGAGHLTDTQYF
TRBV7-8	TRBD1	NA	CASSGPRRTGNSPLHF
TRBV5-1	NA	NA	CASSLWRDYGYTF
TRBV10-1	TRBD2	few	CASTTGSGSEQYF
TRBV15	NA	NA	CATSSSGGGQPQHF
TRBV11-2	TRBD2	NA	CASSFLAGGSYNEQFF
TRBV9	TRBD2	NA	CASSVDSVAGGHYNEQFF
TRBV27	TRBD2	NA	CASKAAGVTGELFF
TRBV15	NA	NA	CATSRDRRVATYNEQFF
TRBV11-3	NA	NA	CASSFLRESEQFF
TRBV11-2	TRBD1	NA	CASRGQGEGSETQYF
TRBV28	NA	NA	CASSLPGAAGRRGYTF
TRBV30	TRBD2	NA	CAWSVLGTSGITGELFF
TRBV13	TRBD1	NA	CASSHRQGVETQYF
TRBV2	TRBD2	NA	CASRTSGTTGELFF
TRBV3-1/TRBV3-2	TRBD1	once	CASTRQGFNEQFF
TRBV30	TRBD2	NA	CAWRLALSTDTQYF
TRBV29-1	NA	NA	CTLTAPRETQYF
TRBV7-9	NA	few	CASSLWLADGYTF
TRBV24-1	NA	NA	CATSDYRDYGYTF
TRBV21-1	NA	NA	CASSSVSKGIVGTGAKNIQYF
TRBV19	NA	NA	CASGRQPQHF
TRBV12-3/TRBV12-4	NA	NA	CASSPLVYEQYF
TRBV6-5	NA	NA	CASNPSTGGQPQHF
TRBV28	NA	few	CASRPVEMSSYNSPLHF
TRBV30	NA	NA	CAWSAETAAYNEQFF
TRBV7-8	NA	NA	CASSLRLSTGELFF
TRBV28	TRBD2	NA	CASSPPGLAGISYNEQFF
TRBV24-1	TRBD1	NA	CATSAAGGGQETQYF
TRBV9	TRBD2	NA	CASSVGAGGADTQYF
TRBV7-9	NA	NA	CASSVRGTEAFF
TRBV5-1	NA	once	CASSPGDRNTEAFF
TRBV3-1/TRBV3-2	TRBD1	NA	CASSQAPGQGAGYGYTF
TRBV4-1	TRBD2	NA	CASSRGLAGVTDTQYF
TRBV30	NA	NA	CAWSYYSGNTIYF
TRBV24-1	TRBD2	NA	CATSARGLAGGSSYNEQFF
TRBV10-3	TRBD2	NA	CAIRTGLADTGELFF
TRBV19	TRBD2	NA	CASNKIAGLAGDEQFF
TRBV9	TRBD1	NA	CASTTGGQGGYTF